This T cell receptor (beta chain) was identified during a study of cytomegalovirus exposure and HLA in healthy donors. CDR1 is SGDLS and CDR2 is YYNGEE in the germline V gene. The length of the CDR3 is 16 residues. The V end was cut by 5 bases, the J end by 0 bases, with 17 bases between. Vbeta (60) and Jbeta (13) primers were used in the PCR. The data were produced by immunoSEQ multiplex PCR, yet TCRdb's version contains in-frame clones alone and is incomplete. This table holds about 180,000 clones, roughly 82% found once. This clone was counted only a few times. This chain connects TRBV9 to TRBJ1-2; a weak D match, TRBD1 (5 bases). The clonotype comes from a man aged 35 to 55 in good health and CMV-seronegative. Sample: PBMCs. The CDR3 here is CASSSTGGDSNYGYTF. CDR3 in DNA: TGTGCCAGCAGTAGTACGGGAGGGGACTCTAACTATGGCTACACCTTC.